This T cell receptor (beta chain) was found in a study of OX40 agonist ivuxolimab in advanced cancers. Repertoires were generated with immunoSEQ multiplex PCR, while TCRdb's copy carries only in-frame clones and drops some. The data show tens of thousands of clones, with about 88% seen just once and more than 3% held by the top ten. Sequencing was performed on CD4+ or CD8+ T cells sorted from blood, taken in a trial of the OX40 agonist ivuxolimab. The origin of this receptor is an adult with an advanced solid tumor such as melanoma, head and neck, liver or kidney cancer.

The CDR3: CASSLVAGGYTF. The CDR3, as DNA: TGTGCCAGCAGCTTAGTAGCGGGGGGCTACACCTTC. The rearrangement links TRBV11-2 to TRBJ1-2; the D is unclear. V was clipped by 1 base and J by 8 bases, with 8 bases between them. Germline V gene lookup returns CDR1 SGHAT and CDR2 FQNNGV. The CDR3 loop spans 12 amino acids.